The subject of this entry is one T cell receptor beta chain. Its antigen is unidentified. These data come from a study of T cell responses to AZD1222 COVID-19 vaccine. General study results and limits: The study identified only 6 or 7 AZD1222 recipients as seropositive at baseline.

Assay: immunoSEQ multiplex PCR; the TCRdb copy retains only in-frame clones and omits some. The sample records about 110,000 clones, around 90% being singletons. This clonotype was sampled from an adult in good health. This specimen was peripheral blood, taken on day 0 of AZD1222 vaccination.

The CDR3 DNA follows: TGTGCCAGCAGCCGGGACGCCCTGATTGGGACCCAGTACTTC. It specifies CASSRDALIGTQYF. This sequence joins TRBV7-3 and TRBJ2-5; the D call may be TRBD1 or TRBD2 (5 bases each). V lost 5 bases to trimming and J lost 7 bases, with 17 bases between them. The CDR3 is 14 residues long. Germline CDR1 and CDR2: SGHTA and FQGTGA.